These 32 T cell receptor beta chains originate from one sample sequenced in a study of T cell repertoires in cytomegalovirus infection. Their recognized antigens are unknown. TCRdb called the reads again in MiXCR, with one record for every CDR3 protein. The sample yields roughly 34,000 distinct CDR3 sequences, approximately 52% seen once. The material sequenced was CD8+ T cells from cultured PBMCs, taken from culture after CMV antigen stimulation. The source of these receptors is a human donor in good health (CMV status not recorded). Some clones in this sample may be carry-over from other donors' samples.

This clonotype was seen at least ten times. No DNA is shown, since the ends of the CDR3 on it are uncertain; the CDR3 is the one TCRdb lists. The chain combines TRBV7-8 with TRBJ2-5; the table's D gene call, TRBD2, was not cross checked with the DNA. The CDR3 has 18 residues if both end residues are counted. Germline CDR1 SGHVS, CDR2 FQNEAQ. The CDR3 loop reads CASSLFLFGSGDRETQYF.

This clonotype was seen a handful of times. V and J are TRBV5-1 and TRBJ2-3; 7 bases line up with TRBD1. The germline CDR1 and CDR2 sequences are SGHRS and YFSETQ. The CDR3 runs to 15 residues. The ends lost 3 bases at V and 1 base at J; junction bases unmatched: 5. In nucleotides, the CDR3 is TGCGCCAGCAGCTGGCCGGGACAGCGCACAGATACGCAGTATTTT. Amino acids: CASSWPGQRTDTQYF.

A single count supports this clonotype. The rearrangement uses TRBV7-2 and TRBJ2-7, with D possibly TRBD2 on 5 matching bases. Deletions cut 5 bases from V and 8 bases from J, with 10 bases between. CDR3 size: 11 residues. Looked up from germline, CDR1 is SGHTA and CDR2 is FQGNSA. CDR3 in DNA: TGTGCCAGCAGCGGCTCGGGGAAGCAGTACTTC. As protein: CASSGSGKQYF.

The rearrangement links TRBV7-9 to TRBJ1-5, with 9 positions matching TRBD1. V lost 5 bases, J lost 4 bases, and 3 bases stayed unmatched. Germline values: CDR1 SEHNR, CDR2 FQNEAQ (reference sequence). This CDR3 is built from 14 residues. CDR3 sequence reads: CASSSGTGNQPQHF. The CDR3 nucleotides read TGTGCCAGCAGCAGCGGGACAGGGAATCAGCCCCAGCATTTT.

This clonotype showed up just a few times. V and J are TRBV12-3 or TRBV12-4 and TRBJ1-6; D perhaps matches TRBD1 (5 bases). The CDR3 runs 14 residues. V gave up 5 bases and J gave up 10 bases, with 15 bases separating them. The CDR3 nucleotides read TGTGCCAGCAGTACCGGAGGGGAGGGATCACCCCTCCACTTT. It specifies CASSTGGEGSPLHF.

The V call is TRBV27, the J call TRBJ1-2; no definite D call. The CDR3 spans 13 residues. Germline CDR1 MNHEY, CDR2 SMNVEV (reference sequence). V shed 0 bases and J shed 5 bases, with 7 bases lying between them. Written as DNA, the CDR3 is TGTGCCAGCAGTTTATCGAGCCTTTATGGCTACACCTTC. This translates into CASSLSSLYGYTF.

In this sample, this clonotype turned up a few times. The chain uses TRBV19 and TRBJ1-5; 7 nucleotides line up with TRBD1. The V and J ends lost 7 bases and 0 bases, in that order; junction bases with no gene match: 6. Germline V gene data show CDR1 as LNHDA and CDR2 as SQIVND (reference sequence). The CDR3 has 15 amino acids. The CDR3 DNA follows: TGTGCCAGTATGGGGACAGAAAATAGCAATCAGCCCCAGCATTTT. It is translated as CASMGTENSNQPQHF. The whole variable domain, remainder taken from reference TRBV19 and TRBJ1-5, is DGGITQSPKYLFRKEGQNVTLSCEQNLNHDAMYWYRQDPGQGLRLIYYSQIVNDFQKGDIAEGYSVSREKKESFPLTVTSAQKNPTAFYLCASMGTENSNQPQHFGDGTRLSIL.

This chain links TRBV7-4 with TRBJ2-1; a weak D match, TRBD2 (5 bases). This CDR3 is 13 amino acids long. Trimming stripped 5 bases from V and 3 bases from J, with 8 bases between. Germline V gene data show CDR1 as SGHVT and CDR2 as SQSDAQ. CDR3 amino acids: CASSPAGYNEQFF. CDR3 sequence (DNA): TGTGCCAGCAGCCCCGCGGGCTACAATGAGCAGTTCTTC. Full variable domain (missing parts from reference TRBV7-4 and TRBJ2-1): GAGVSQSPRYKVAKRGRDVALRCDSISGHVTLYWYRQTLGQGSEVLTYSQSDAQRDKSGRPSGRFSAERPERSVSTLKIQRTEQGDSAVYLCASSPAGYNEQFFGPGTRLTVL.

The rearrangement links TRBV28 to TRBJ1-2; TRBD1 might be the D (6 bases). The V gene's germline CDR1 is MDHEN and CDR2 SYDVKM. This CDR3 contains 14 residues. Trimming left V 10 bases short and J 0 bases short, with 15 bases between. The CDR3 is CATGEGQANYGYTF. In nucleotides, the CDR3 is TGTGCCACCGGGGAGGGACAAGCTAACTATGGCTACACCTTC.

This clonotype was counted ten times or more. Here the CDR3 DNA reads TGTGCCAGCAGCTTGGGTGGCCACAATGAGCAGTTCTTC. It encodes CASSLGGHNEQFF. The V gene is TRBV7-9, the J gene TRBJ2-1; no definite D call. Germline V gene data show CDR1 as SEHNR and CDR2 as FQNEAQ (reference sequence). The CDR3 extends over 13 amino acids. Deletions cut 3 bases from V and 5 bases from J, with 8 bases between.

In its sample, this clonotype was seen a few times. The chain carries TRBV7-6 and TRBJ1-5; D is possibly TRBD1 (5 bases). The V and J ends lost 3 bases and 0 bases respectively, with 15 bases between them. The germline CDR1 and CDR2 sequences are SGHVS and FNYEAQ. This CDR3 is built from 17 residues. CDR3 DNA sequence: TGTGCCAGCAGCTTTGGGCCAAGGGGTGATAGCAATCAGCCCCAGCATTTT. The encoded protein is CASSFGPRGDSNQPQHF.

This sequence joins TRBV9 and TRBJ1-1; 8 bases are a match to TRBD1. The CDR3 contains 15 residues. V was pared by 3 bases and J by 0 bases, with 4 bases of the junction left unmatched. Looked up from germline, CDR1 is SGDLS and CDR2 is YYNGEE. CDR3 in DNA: TGTGCCAGCAGCGCAGGGGGCAGGGTGAACACTGAAGCTTTCTTT. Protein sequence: CASSAGGRVNTEAFF.

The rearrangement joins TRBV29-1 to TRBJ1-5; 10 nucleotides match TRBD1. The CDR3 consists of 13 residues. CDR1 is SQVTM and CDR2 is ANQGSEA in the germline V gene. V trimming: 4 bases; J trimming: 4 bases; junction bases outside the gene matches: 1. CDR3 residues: CSVGQGANQPQHF. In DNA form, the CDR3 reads TGCAGCGTTGGACAGGGGGCAAATCAGCCCCAGCATTTT.

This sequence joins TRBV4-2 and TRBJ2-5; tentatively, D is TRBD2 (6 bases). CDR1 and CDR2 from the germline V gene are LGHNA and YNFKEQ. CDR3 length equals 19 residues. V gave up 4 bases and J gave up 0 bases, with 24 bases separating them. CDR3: CASSPTGSSANEYQETQYF. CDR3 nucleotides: TGTGCCAGCAGCCCGACTGGGTCTAGCGCGAATGAGTACCAAGAGACCCAGTACTTC.

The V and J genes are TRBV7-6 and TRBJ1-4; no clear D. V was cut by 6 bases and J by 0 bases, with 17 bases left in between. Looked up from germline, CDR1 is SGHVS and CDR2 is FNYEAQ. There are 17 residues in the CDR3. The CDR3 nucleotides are TGTGCCAGCAGTTTCACAGCTATTCCTGCAACTAATGAAAAACTGTTTTTT. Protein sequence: CASSFTAIPATNEKLFF.

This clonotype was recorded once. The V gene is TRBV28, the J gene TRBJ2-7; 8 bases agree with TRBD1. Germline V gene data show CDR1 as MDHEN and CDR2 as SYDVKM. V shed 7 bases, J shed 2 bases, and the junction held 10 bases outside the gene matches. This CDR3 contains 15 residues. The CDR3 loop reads CASTTSGTGPYEQYF. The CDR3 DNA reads TGTGCCAGCACCACCTCCGGGACAGGACCCTACGAGCAGTACTTC.

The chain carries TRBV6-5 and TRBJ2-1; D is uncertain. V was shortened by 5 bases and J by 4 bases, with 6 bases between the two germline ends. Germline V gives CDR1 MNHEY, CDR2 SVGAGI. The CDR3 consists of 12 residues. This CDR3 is CASSQDYNEQFF. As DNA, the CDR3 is TGTGCCAGCAGTCAAGATTACAATGAGCAGTTCTTC.

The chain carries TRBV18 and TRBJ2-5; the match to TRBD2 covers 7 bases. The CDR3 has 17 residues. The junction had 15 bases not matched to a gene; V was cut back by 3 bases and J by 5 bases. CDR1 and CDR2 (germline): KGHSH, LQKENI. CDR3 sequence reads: CASSPSSGGARGETQYF. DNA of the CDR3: TGTGCCAGCTCACCGTCTAGCGGAGGGGCCCGGGGGGAGACCCAGTACTTC.

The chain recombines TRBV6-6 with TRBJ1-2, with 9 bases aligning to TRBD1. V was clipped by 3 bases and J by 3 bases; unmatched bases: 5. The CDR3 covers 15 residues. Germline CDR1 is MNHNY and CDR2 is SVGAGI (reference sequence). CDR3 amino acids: CASSYDRTGDYGYTF. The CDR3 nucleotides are TGTGCCAGCAGTTATGACCGGACAGGGGACTATGGCTACACCTTC.

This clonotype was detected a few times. CDR3 sequence (DNA): TGTGCCAGCAGCCCCCGACAAGGAGGGGGAGTCTACGAGCAGTACTTC. Its protein is CASSPRQGGGVYEQYF. The gene calls are TRBV11-2 and TRBJ2-7; possibly TRBD1 or TRBD2 for D (6 bases each). The germline V gene has CDR1 SGHAT and CDR2 FQNNGV. The V and J ends lost 5 bases and 3 bases respectively, with 20 bases between them. The CDR3 runs to 16 residues.

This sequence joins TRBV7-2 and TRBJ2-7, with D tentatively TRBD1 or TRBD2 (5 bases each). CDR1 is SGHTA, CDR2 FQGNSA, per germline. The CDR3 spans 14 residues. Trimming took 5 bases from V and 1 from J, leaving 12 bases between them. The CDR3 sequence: CASSPDWGSYEQYF. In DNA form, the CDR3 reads TGTGCCAGCAGCCCCGACTGGGGGTCCTACGAGCAGTACTTC.

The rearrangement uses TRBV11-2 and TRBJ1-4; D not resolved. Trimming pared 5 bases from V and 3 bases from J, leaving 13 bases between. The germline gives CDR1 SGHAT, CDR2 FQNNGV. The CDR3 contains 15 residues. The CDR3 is CASSLVQSPNEKLFF. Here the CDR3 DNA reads TGTGCCAGCAGCCTGGTACAGTCACCTAATGAAAAACTGTTTTTT.

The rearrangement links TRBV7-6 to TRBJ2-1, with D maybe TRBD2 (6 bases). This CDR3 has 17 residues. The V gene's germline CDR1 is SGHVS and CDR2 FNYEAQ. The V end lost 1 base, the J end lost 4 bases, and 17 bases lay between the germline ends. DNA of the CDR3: TGTGCCAGCAGCTTAGATCAGTCGGGACTCCTTTACAATGAGCAGTTCTTC. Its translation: CASSLDQSGLLYNEQFF.

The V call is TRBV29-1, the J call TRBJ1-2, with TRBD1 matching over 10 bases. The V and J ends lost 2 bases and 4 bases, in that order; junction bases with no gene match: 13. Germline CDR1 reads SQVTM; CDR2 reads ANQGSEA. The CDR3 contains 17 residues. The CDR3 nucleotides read TGCAGCGTTGAATCCCGGGGACAGGGGAATGTTCTCTATGGCTACACCTTC. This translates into CSVESRGQGNVLYGYTF.

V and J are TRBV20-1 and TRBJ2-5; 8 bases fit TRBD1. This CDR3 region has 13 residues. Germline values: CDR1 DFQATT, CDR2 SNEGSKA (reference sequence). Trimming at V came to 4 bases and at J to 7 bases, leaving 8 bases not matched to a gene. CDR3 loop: CSATGQDTRTQYF. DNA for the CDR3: TGCAGTGCTACGGGACAGGATACGAGGACCCAGTACTTC.

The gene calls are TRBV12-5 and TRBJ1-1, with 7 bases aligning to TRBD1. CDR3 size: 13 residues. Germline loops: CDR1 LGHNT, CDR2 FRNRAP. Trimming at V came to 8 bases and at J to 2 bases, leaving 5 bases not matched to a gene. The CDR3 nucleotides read TGTGCTAGTTCCGGGACAGTTAACACTGAAGCTTTCTTT. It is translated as CASSGTVNTEAFF.

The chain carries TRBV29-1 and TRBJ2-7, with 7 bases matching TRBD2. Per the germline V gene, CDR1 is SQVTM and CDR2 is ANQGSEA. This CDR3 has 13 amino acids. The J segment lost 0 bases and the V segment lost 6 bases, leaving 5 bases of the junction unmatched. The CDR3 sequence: CSVALADSYEQYF. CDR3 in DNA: TGCAGCGTGGCCCTAGCGGACTCCTACGAGCAGTACTTC.

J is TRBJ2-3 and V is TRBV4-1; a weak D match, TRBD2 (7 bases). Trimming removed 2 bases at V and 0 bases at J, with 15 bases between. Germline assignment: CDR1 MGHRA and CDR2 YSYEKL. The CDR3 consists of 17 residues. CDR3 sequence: CASSQTEGGPSTDTQYF. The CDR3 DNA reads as TGCGCCAGCAGCCAAACCGAGGGGGGGCCTAGCACAGATACGCAGTATTTT.

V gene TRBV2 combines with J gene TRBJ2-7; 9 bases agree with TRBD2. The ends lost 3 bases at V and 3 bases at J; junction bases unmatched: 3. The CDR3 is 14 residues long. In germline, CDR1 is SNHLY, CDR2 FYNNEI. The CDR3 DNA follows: TGTGCCAGCAGTGATAGCGGGGGCCACTACGAGCAGTACTTC. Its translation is CASSDSGGHYEQYF. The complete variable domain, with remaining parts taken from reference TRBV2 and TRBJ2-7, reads EPEVTQTPSHQVTQMGQEVILRCVPISNHLYFYWYRQILGQKVEFLVSFYNNEISEKSEIFDDQFSVERPDGSNFTLKIRSTKLEDSAMYFCASSDSGGHYEQYFGPGTRLTVT.

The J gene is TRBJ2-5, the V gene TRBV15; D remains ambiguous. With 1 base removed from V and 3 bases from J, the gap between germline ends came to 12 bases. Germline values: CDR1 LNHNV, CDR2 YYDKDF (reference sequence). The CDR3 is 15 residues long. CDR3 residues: CATSRVVAAKETQYF. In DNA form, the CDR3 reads TGTGCCACCAGCAGAGTCGTGGCGGCTAAAGAGACCCAGTACTTC.

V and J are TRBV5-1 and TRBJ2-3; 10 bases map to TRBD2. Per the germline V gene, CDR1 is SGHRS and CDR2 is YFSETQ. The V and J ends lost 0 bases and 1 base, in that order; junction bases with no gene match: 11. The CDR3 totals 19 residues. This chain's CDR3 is CASSLAFVLAGDRTDTQYF. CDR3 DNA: TGCGCCAGCAGCTTGGCTTTTGTCCTAGCGGGAGATCGCACAGATACGCAGTATTTT.

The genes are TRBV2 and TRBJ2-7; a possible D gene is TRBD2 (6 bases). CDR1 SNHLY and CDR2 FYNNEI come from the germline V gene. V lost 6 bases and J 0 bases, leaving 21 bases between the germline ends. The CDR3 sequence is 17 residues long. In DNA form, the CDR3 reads TGTGCCAGCAGGGAGGGGAGTGTTAGGAATCCCTCCTACGAGCAGTACTTC. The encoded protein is CASREGSVRNPSYEQYF.